This T cell receptor beta chain was sequenced in a study of immune evolution from preneoplasia to lung adenocarcinoma. Whole-study context: HLA loss of heterozygosity: roughly 6.6% AIS, over 12% MIA, about 30% ADC, none AAH.

On this clone: The antigen remains unidentified.

Broader study findings: Clonality was highest in normal lung, lower in later-stage lesions apparently. From normal lung to invasive adenocarcinoma, top clone frequencies appeared to decrease.

Libraries were prepared by immunoSEQ multiplex PCR; TCRdb keeps only in-frame clonotypes and omits some of them. The sample has approximately 5,400 clones, 70% to 85% seen once. Per the germline V gene, CDR1 is LNHDA and CDR2 is SQIVND (reference sequence). Trimming removed 0 bases at V and 3 bases at J, with 6 bases between. CDR3 length equals 14 residues. Sequencing input: FFPE lung adenocarcinoma in situ tissue. The receptor comes from a person aged 55-80 years with lung adenocarcinoma. The chain has TRBV19 and TRBJ2-1; D gene unclear. This CDR3 reads CASSIDPNYNEQFF. The CDR3 DNA reads TGTGCCAGTAGTATAGATCCAAACTACAATGAGCAGTTCTTC.